This T cell receptor (beta chain) was observed in a study of OX40 agonist ivuxolimab in advanced cancers. Study as a whole: Allowance was made for prior anti-PD-1, anti-PD-L1 or anti-CTLA-4 therapy, and 40% to 45% had some.

General study points: On average, CD8+ T cells had more expanded clones than CD4+. With doses of 0.1 to 3.0 mg/kg, CD4+ and CD8+ blood T cells had undergone clonal expansion by week 6. Among the lowest peripheral clonal expansion occurred in 0.1-3.0 mg/kg partial responders.

Profiling relied on immunoSEQ multiplex PCR, and the TCRdb table lists in-frame clones only, not all of them. The profile covers tens of thousands of clones, with 75% to 95% appearing a single time and about 4.8% taken by the ten largest. Notes on this clone: What it binds is not known.

This CDR3 comprises 15 residues. Germline CDR1 reads SGHAT; CDR2 reads FQDESV (reference sequence). The junction had 6 bases not matched to a gene; V was cut back by 2 bases and J by 2 bases. The sequence was collected from an adult with an advanced solid tumor such as melanoma, head and neck, liver or kidney cancer. This chain connects TRBV11-1 to TRBJ2-7, with 7 positions matching TRBD2. The sample was CD4+ or CD8+ T cells sorted from blood, taken in a trial of the OX40 agonist ivuxolimab. The CDR3 sequence is CASSLNPGGAYEQYF. In nucleotides, the CDR3 is TGTGCCAGCAGCTTAAACCCGGGGGGAGCCTACGAGCAGTACTTC.